This record concerns one T cell receptor beta chain sequence. J was trimmed by 3 bases and V by 4 bases; bases with no gene match: 7. CDR3 length equals 15 residues. Germline V gene sequence: CDR1 SGDLS, CDR2 YYNGEE. The data were obtained in a study of blood T cell repertoires in COVID-19. Using immunoSEQ multiplex PCR, the repertoire was profiled, and TCRdb retains in-frame clones only, with some absent. The table includes around 90,000 clones, roughly 92% detected once. Sequenced sample: peripheral blood. The chain links TRBV9 to TRBJ2-4; 7 nucleotides align to TRBD2. The receptor comes from a woman aged 55 to 70 with active COVID-19. CDR3 DNA sequence: TGTGCCAGCAGCCCCGGGGGGTCGGGCAAAAACATTCAGTACTTC. This sequence encodes CASSPGGSGKNIQYF.